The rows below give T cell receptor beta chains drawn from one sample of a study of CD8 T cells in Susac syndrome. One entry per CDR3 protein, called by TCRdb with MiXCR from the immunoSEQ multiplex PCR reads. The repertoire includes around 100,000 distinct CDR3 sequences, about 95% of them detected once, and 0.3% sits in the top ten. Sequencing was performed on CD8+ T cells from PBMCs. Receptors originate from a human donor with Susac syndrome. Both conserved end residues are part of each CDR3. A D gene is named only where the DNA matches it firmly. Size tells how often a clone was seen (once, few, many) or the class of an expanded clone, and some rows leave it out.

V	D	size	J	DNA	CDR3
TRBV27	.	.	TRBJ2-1	TGTGCCAGCAGTCCCGGGGGACAGAACAATGAGCAGTTCTTC	CASSPGGQNNEQFF
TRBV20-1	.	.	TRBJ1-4	TGCAGTGCTAGAGTGGCCAGGGAGGGGTACGAAAAACTGTTTTTT	CSARVAREGYEKLFF
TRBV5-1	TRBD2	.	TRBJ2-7	TGCGCCAGCACCCGGGGGGACTTTACTTACGAGCAGTACTTC	CASTRGDFTYEQYF
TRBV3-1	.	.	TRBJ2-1	TGTGCCAGCAGCCAACCCTCGAGCTCCTACAATGAGCAGTTCTTC	CASSQPSSSYNEQFF
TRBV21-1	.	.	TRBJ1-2	TGTGCCAGCAGCACGGTACCGAACTATGGCTACACCTTC	CASSTVPNYGYTF
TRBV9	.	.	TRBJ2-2	TGTGCCAGCAGCGTTTTGGCCGGGGAGCTGTTTTTT	CASSVLAGELFF
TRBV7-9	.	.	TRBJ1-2	TGTGCCAGCAGCTCACCCCTGGCTTACTATGGCTACACCTTC	CASSSPLAYYGYTF
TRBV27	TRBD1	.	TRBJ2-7	TGTGCCAGCAGTTTACTGAGACAGGGGGCCTACGAGCAGTACTTC	CASSLLRQGAYEQYF
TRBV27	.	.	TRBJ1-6	TGTGCCAGCACCCCCGGATTCTCCTATAATTCACCCCTCCACTTT	CASTPGFSYNSPLHF
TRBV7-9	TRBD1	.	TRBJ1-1	TGTGCCAGCAGCTCTCCAGGGGGCTGGGCTTTCTTT	CASSSPGGWAFF
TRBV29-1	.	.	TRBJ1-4	TGCAGCGTTAGGGAGGGGGCAACTAATGAAAAACTGTTTTTT	CSVREGATNEKLFF
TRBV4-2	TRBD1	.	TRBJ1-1	TGTGCCAGCAGCCAAGGGGGACAGGCAAACACTGAAGCTTTCTTT	CASSQGGQANTEAFF
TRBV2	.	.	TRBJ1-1	TGTGCCACCCAGCGGGGGTTACGCACTGAAGCTTTCTTT	CATQRGLRTEAFF
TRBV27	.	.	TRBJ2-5	TGTGCCAGCAGTCCTACCATCTTCCCGGGGGAGACCCAGTACTTC	CASSPTIFPGETQYF
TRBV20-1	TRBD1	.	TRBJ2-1	TGCAGTGCTAGAGTCGGGACAGATTACAATGAGCAGTTCTTC	CSARVGTDYNEQFF
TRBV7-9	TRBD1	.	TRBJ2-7	TGTGCCAGCAGCTTAAACAGGGGATCCTACGAGCAGTACTTC	CASSLNRGSYEQYF
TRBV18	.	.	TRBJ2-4	TGTGCCAGCTCAGACCGGGCCCTCCTAGCCAAAAACATTCAGTACTTC	CASSDRALLAKNIQYF
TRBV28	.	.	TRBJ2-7	TGTGCCAGCAGCCTGGCCGGACAACTCTCCTACGAGCAGTACTTC	CASSLAGQLSYEQYF
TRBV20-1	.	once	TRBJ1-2	TGCAGTGCTGCTGTAGGGGCGGGAGGCTACACCTTC	CSAAVGAGGYTF
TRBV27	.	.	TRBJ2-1	TGTGCCAGCAGGGAGGGGGGCAATGAGCAGTTCTTC	CASREGGNEQFF
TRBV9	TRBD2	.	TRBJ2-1	TGTGCCAGCACCGGGGGTAGCGGGAGGCCTCGCCCGGATGAGCAGTTCTTC	CASTGGSGRPRPDEQFF
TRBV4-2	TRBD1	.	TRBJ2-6	TGTGCCAGCAGCACCAGGACAGGAGGAACTGGGGCCAACGTCCTGACTTTC	CASSTRTGGTGANVLTF
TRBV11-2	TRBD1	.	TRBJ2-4	TGTGCCAGCAGCCTAGAATCCGCTGTGACAGGGGGAAACATTCAGTACTTC	CASSLESAVTGGNIQYF
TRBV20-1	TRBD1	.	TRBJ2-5	TGCAGTGCTAGAGACTTGGACAGGGCGGAGGAGACCCAGTACTTC	CSARDLDRAEETQYF
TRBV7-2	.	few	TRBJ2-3	TGTGCCAGCAGCTTGGGGGGACAGCACACAGATACGCAGTATTTT	CASSLGGQHTDTQYF
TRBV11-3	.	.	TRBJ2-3	TGTGCCAGCAGCTTAGGCACTAGACCAAGCGCAGATACGCAGTATTTT	CASSLGTRPSADTQYF
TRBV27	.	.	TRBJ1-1	TGTGCCAGCAGGGGACTGAACACTGAAGCTTTCTTT	CASRGLNTEAFF
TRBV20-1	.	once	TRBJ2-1	TGCAGTGCCACCTTCACTAATGGTGAGCAGTTCTTC	CSATFTNGEQFF
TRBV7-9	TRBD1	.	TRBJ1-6	TGTGCCGTGGGGACAGGGAATTCACCCCTCCACTTT	CAVGTGNSPLHF
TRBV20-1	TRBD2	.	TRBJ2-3	TGCAGTGCTAGGGGACTGGGACTAGCGGGAGGTGTAGATACGCAGTATTTT	CSARGLGLAGGVDTQYF
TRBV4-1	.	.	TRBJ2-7	TGCGCCAGCAGCCACCCAGCCAACGGGGCCTCCGAGCAGTACTTC	CASSHPANGASEQYF
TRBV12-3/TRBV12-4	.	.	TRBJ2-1	TGTGCCAGCACCGTAGGGACCGGAGGGCCGTCCAATGAGCAGTTCTTC	CASTVGTGGPSNEQFF
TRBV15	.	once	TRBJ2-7	TGTGCCACCAGCAGCCACCCGGGATCCTACGAGCAGTACTTC	CATSSHPGSYEQYF
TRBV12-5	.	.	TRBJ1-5	TGTGCTAGTGCCTCATCGGTGGGGCCATATAGCAATCAGCCCCAGCATTTT	CASASSVGPYSNQPQHF
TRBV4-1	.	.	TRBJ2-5	TGTGCCAGCAGCCAAGGCGAAGAGACCCAGTACTTC	CASSQGEETQYF
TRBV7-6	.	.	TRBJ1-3	TGTGCCAGCAGCCAAGGACCCACTCCCGGAAACACCATATATTTT	CASSQGPTPGNTIYF
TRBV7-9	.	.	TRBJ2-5	TGTGCCAGCAGCCCCCCCCGAGAGACCCAGTACTTC	CASSPPRETQYF
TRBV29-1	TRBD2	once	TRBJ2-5	TGCAGCGGACAGCGGGGGCCCTCCCAAGAGACCCAGTACTTC	CSGQRGPSQETQYF
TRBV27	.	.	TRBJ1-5	TGTGCCAGCAGTTTAGCGAGGGGAAGTCAGCCCCAGCATTTT	CASSLARGSQPQHF
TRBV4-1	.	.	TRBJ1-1	TGCGCCAGCAGCCTACGACAGAATGAAGCTTTCTTT	CASSLRQNEAFF
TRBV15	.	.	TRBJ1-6	TGTGCCACCAGCAGAGGACGGGAGAACTATAATTCACCCCTCCACTTT	CATSRGRENYNSPLHF
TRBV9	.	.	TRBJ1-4	TGTGCCAGCAGCGTAATGTTGAACAGGGTTATTTTT	CASSVMLNRVIF
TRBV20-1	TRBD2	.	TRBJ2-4	TGCAGTGCTACTAGCGGGAGAGCGTTGGCCAAAAACATTCAGTACTTC	CSATSGRALAKNIQYF
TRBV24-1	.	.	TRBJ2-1	TGTGCCACCAGCACGGGACAACTAAACAATGAGCAGTTCTTC	CATSTGQLNNEQFF
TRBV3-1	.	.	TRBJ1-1	TGTGCCAGCAGCCCGATTGGGGCCACTGAAGCTTTCTTT	CASSPIGATEAFF
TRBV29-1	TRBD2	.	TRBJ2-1	TGCAGCGTCACTAGCGGGGTCAATGAGCAGTTCTTC	CSVTSGVNEQFF
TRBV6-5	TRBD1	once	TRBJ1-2	TGTGCCAGCAGTACTCAGGGACAGGGCTCTGGCTACACCTTC	CASSTQGQGSGYTF
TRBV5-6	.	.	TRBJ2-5	TGTGCCAGCAGCTTGCTCCAGGGAGGAGAGTACCAAGAGACCCAGTACTTC	CASSLLQGGEYQETQYF
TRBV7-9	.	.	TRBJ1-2	TGTGCCAGCAGCTCGGGACTGGCTAACTATGGCTACACCTTC	CASSSGLANYGYTF
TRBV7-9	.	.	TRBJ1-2	TGTGCCAGCAGCTCGGGACTACTAATCCCGGGAGGCTACACCTTC	CASSSGLLIPGGYTF
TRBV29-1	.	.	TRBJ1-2	TGCAGCGTTGACAGATTACCCTATGGCTACACCTTC	CSVDRLPYGYTF